Described below is a single TCR beta chain sequence and its context. Its antigen is unknown. Germline values: CDR1 LGHNA, CDR2 YNFKEQ. This CDR3 spans 14 amino acids. V lost 0 bases to trimming and J lost 4 bases; unmatched junction nucleotides: 2. This specimen comes from a study of cytomegalovirus exposure and HLA in healthy donors. Study-level background: T cells numbering about 179 million yielded 100 million to 120 million unique TCR beta sequences in an earlier analysis. Unique TCRs numbering roughly 80 million, obtained from HLA-typed donors, made up an early data release.

Overall study results and limits: Rarity characterized most TCR sequences, yet some public TCRs appeared in many donors. The study had only CMV serostatus as immune exposure information.

The PCR ran on 60 Vbeta and 13 Jbeta primers. Assay: immunoSEQ multiplex PCR; the TCRdb copy retains only in-frame clones and omits some. This sample's table reports 150,000 to 200,000 clones. Sequences were obtained from PBMCs. The V and J genes are TRBV4-2 and TRBJ2-5; TRBD2 agrees at 7 bases. This clonotype was obtained from a man younger than 45 in good health and CMV-seronegative. CDR3 DNA: TGTGCCAGCAGCCAAGATTTAGCGGGAGAGACCCAGTACTTC. Protein: CASSQDLAGETQYF.